A selection of T cell receptor beta chains follows, all from one sample in a study of CD8 T cells in ankylosing spondylitis. TCRdb reprocessed the 5' RACE reads with MiXCR, giving one entry per CDR3 protein. This table holds about 220,000 distinct CDR3 sequences, roughly 25% found once. The source material was blood, either unsorted or a sorted T cell fraction (not recorded which). Receptors were obtained from a male donor with ankylosing spondylitis or in good health (not recorded which). The CDR3 runs from the conserved cysteine through the conserved F or W. D genes are given only for firm matches. Size is stated for part of the rows, as once, few or many counts, or as a class when the clone is expanded.

J gene,V gene,D gene,clone size,CDR3 DNA,CDR3 protein
TRBJ1-1,TRBV7-3,-,-,TGTGCCAGCAGCTTACCGGAAAACACTGAAGCTTTCTTT,CASSLPENTEAFF
TRBJ2-3,TRBV7-2,-,few,TGTGCCCACACCTCGGGTTCCCCCACAGATACGCAGTATTTT,CAHTSGSPTDTQYF
TRBJ1-1,TRBV30,-,-,TGTGCCTGGAACAGGGACACTGAAGCTTTCTTT,CAWNRDTEAFF
TRBJ2-1,TRBV6-1,-,-,TGTGCCAGCAGTGCTTCCGGGACCCTCTACAATGAGCAGTTCTTC,CASSASGTLYNEQFF
TRBJ1-5,TRBV10-3,-,few,TGTGCCATCAGTGAACAAGGGCCAAGGACCCAGCAGCATTTT,CAISEQGPRTQQHF
TRBJ2-7,TRBV20-1,-,many,TGCAGTGCAGGGGAGTTTGGGGCCTACGAGCAGTACTTC,CSAGEFGAYEQYF
TRBJ2-5,TRBV7-2,TRBD2,-,TGTGCCAGCAGCGGTGATAGCGGGATTTGGGAGACCCAGTACTTC,CASSGDSGIWETQYF
TRBJ2-7,TRBV10-3,-,-,TGTGCCATCAGCAGGGTGAGCTCCTACGAGCAGTACTTC,CAISRVSSYEQYF
TRBJ2-1,TRBV6-1,TRBD2,few,TGTGCCAGCAGTGCAACGCCTCGGGGGGATGAGCAGTTCTTC,CASSATPRGDEQFF
TRBJ2-3,TRBV7-2,-,-,TGTGCCAGCAGCTTAACGGAGGGGGGAGGCCCCGGAAATACGCAGTATTTT,CASSLTEGGGPGNTQYF
TRBJ2-1,TRBV29-1,TRBD2,-,TGCAGCGTTCACGGGACTAGCGGGAAACCCGCCCATGAGCAGTTCTTC,CSVHGTSGKPAHEQFF
TRBJ2-7,TRBV18,TRBD1,few,TGTGCCAGCTCCCAACGAGGACAGGGGTTGGTCTACGAGCAGTACTTC,CASSQRGQGLVYEQYF
TRBJ2-6,TRBV25-1,TRBD1,many,TGTGCCAGCAGTGCGACAGGGGCTGGGGCCAACGTCCTGACTTTC,CASSATGAGANVLTF
TRBJ2-5,TRBV5-1,TRBD2,many,TGCGCCAGCAGCTTGGCGGGACTAGCGGGAGTACAAGAGACCCAGTACTTC,CASSLAGLAGVQETQYF
TRBJ1-1,TRBV20-1,-,-,TGCAGTGCTAGAGATGCGGTGAGGGTCGCTGAAGCTTTCTTT,CSARDAVRVAEAFF
TRBJ2-7,TRBV18,TRBD1,-,TGTGCCAGCTCCCCCTCCACAGGGGTCTACGAGCAGTACTTC,CASSPSTGVYEQYF
TRBJ1-5,TRBV6-5,-,-,TGTGCCAGCAGTTACTCAACGGACACGAGGGGCAATCAGCCCCAGCATTTT,CASSYSTDTRGNQPQHF
TRBJ2-5,TRBV12-3/TRBV12-4,-,few,TGTGCCAGCACCTTAGGGCAGTTAGAGACCCAGTACTTC,CASTLGQLETQYF
TRBJ2-2,TRBV9,TRBD2,-,TGTGCCAGCAGCGTCAATAGCGGGAGGGTTCCCACCGGGGAGCTGTTTTTT,CASSVNSGRVPTGELFF
TRBJ2-7,TRBV4-2,-,many,TGTGCCAGCAGCCAAGCCCTAACAGGGGGGGATTACGAGCAGTACTTC,CASSQALTGGDYEQYF
TRBJ2-7,TRBV20-1,-,many,TGCAGTGCTGCCGGGATTTCCTACGAGCAGTACTTC,CSAAGISYEQYF
TRBJ2-3,TRBV20-1,-,-,TGCAGTGCTAGGCGAGATAGCTGGGGCACAGATACGCAGTATTTT,CSARRDSWGTDTQYF
TRBJ2-7,TRBV10-3,-,-,TGTGCCATCAACCAGGGTGCCAAGGACTACGAGCAGTACTTC,CAINQGAKDYEQYF
TRBJ2-1,TRBV4-1,TRBD2,many,TGCGCCAGCAGCCAGCCGGGACTAAACGATGAGCAGTTCTTC,CASSQPGLNDEQFF
TRBJ1-2,TRBV20-1,-,-,TGCAGTGCTATGGGCCTGGGGTATGGCTACACCTTC,CSAMGLGYGYTF
TRBJ1-4,TRBV5-1,TRBD1,few,TGCGCCAGCAGCCTCTTGGGACAGTCGGAAAAACTGTTTTTT,CASSLLGQSEKLFF
TRBJ2-1,TRBV5-1,-,many,TGCGCCAGCAGCCTCAAGCGGGACACCAACAATGAGCAGTTCTTC,CASSLKRDTNNEQFF
TRBJ1-2,TRBV15,-,many,TGTGCCACCAGCAGAGGACAGAACTATGGCTACACCTTC,CATSRGQNYGYTF
TRBJ2-1,TRBV29-1,TRBD1,many,TGCAGCGTTGCTCCCCGGACAGGGTACAATGAGCAGTTCTTC,CSVAPRTGYNEQFF
TRBJ2-3,TRBV20-1,-,many,TGCAGTGCTAGAGATTGGTTTGCGGGGACGGATACGCAGTATTTT,CSARDWFAGTDTQYF
TRBJ2-7,TRBV29-1,-,-,TGCAGCGTTGATCAGCTGAGGCTACCCTACGAGCAGTACTTC,CSVDQLRLPYEQYF
TRBJ2-3,TRBV20-1,-,many,TGCAGTGCTAGAAGCTTGTCGTTCACAGATACGCAGTATTTT,CSARSLSFTDTQYF
TRBJ2-4,TRBV27,TRBD2,-,TGTGCCAGCCCAAGACTAGCGGGAGGTTCGGGAAACATTCAGTACTTC,CASPRLAGGSGNIQYF
TRBJ2-3,TRBV5-1,TRBD2,many,TGCGCCAGCAGCTTGGCTAGCGGGAGTGCAGATACGCAGTATTTT,CASSLASGSADTQYF
TRBJ2-3,TRBV7-7,-,few,TGTGCTAGCAGCCAACGAGTGGGGTTTAGAACAGATACGCAGTATTTT,CASSQRVGFRTDTQYF
TRBJ2-3,TRBV20-1,TRBD1,many,TGCAGTGCGTCTACAGGGGGCACAGATACGCAGTATTTT,CSASTGGTDTQYF
TRBJ2-7,TRBV7-3,TRBD1,few,TGTGCCAGCAGCTCCGGCAGGGGGCGCGAGCAGTACTTC,CASSSGRGREQYF
TRBJ2-7,TRBV5-6,-,few,TGTGCCAGCAGCTTGGTAGTGAACTACGAGCAGTACTTC,CASSLVVNYEQYF
TRBJ1-3,TRBV28,-,-,TGTGCCAGCAGTTTAGTCGGGCAGGGAAACACCATATATTTT,CASSLVGQGNTIYF